This T cell receptor beta chain appears in the sequencing data of a study of cytomegalovirus exposure and HLA in healthy donors. The CDR3 extends over 14 amino acids. Germline lookup yields CDR1 SGHRS and CDR2 YFSETQ. PCR was performed using 60 Vbeta and 13 Jbeta primers. The repertoire was sequenced with immunoSEQ multiplex PCR; TCRdb's copy has only in-frame clones and lacks some. The sample consists of about 160,000 clones, around four fifths of them appearing once. Turning to this clone: At one of its ends the junction is not consistent with the germline gene, which may arise from a read error.

The chain has TRBV5-1 and TRBJ2-7; D is unclear. Sequenced: PBMCs. The origin of this receptor is a woman aged 50 to 65 in good health and CMV-seronegative. In DNA, the CDR3 is TGCGCCAGCAGCTTGTCCGGGTTTTCCTCCGAGCAGTACTTC. Encoded protein: CASSLSGFSSEQYF.